What follows are 22 T cell receptor beta chains derived from one specimen sequenced in a study of Ad26.COV2.S vaccination and SARS-CoV-2 variants. Some clones are missing from TCRdb's copy, which holds only in-frame ones; the method was immunoSEQ multiplex PCR. The sample holds hundreds of thousands of clones, over 75% seen once. As for treatment: roughly 18 received Ad26.COV2.S at low or high dose, single or two shots; about 5 received placebo; per-sample allocation not given. Sampling happened 63 days after the first vaccine or placebo injection. The sample consisted of peripheral blood, taken in a trial of Ad26.COV2.S vaccine versus placebo. The receptors derive from a person between 18 and 59 years old who received the Ad26.COV2.S COVID-19 vaccine or a placebo.

The chain combines TRBV25-1 with TRBJ2-7, with a weak D call TRBD2 (6 bases). Trimming shortened V by 8 bases and J by 1 base, and 6 bases separated the two germline ends. The CDR3 is 11 amino acids. From germline, CDR1 is MGHDK and CDR2 SYGVNS. The CDR3 DNA reads as TGTGCCAGCGGGACTTCCTACGAGCAGTACTTC. Translating gives CASGTSYEQYF.

CDR3 amino acids: CSVGLGQGNEKLFF. The CDR3 DNA follows: TGCAGCGTTGGATTGGGACAGGGGAATGAAAAACTGTTTTTT. This chain links TRBV29-1 with TRBJ1-4; 10 bases are shared with TRBD1. The germline gives CDR1 SQVTM, CDR2 ANQGSEA. Trimming removed 4 bases from V and 5 bases from J; junction bases left unmatched: 4. CDR3 length: 14 amino acids.

The genes are TRBV6-5 and TRBJ2-2; unclear D gene. The CDR3 sequence is 15 residues long. V was cut by 0 bases and J by 1 base, with 6 bases left in between. CDR1 is MNHEY, CDR2 SVGAGI, per germline. CDR3 protein: CASSYSPGNTGELFF. CDR3 nucleotides: TGTGCCAGCAGTTACTCGCCAGGGAACACCGGGGAGCTGTTTTTT.

The sample holds a few counts of this clone. This chain uses TRBV9 with TRBJ2-3, with no clear D. V was clipped by 0 bases and J by 2 bases, with 7 bases between them. The CDR3 is 14 amino acids. The germline V gene encodes CDR1 SGDLS and CDR2 YYNGEE. This chain's CDR3 is CASSVAVNTDTQYF. The CDR3 DNA sequence: TGTGCCAGCAGCGTAGCAGTGAACACAGATACGCAGTATTTT.

The V and J genes are TRBV12-5 and TRBJ2-7; D possibly corresponds to TRBD2 (5 bases). The V gene's germline CDR1 is LGHNT and CDR2 FRNRAP. There are 12 residues in the CDR3. V was clipped by 0 bases and J by 5 bases, with 5 bases between them. CDR3 nucleotide sequence: TGTGCTAGTGGTTTGGTCGGGAACGAGCAGTACTTC. This translates into CASGLVGNEQYF.

The chain has TRBV21-1 and TRBJ2-1; TRBD1, as called in the table, went unchecked against the DNA. TRBV21-1 constitutes a pseudogene. The CDR3 has 13 amino acids. The CDR3 is CARGQGFYNEQFF. Written as DNA, the CDR3 is TGTGCCAGAGGACAGGGGTTCTACAATGAGCAGTTCTTC.

This clone appeared once. V is TRBV6-6 and J is TRBJ1-2, with a tentative D call TRBD1 (5 bases). Germline loops: CDR1 MNHNY, CDR2 SVGAGI (reference sequence). Trimming took off 7 bases at V and 8 bases at J, with 14 bases between the two ends. This CDR3 has 12 amino acids. The CDR3 region has the DNA TGTGCCAGCATGGAGGGGATGGTAGGCTACACCTTC. Translating gives CASMEGMVGYTF.

The rearrangement joins TRBV3-1 (or the pseudogene TRBV3-2) to TRBJ1-4; TRBD1 agrees at 7 bases. Germline assignment: CDR1 LGHDT and CDR2 YNNKEL (reference sequence). The CDR3 is 15 residues long. The J segment lost 4 bases and the V segment lost 3 bases, leaving 5 bases of the junction unmatched. CDR3 sequence (DNA): TGTGCCAGCAGCCATCCGACAGGGTATAATGAAAAACTGTTTTTT. As protein: CASSHPTGYNEKLFF.

By frequency in the sample, this clone is medium-sized. The chain uses TRBV10-2 and TRBJ1-3; no clear D gene. The germline CDR1 and CDR2 sequences are WSHSY and SAAADI. Trimming left V 0 bases short and J 0 bases short, with 12 bases between. The CDR3 contains 17 residues. CDR3 sequence (DNA): TGCGCCAGCAGTGAGTCCCCCTACAGCAACTCTGGAAACACCATATATTTT. This gives the protein CASSESPYSNSGNTIYF.

V gene TRBV10-3 combines with J gene TRBJ1-1, with D perhaps matching TRBD1 (6 bases). This CDR3 comprises 14 residues. The germline CDR1 and CDR2 sequences are ENHRY and SYGVKD. Between the trimmed V and J ends, which lost 7 bases and 3 bases, there was a span of 15 bases. The CDR3 reads CAIMSTGFDTEAFF. For the CDR3, the DNA is TGTGCCATCATGAGTACAGGGTTTGACACTGAAGCTTTCTTT.

The V gene is TRBV14, the J gene TRBJ2-2; TRBD2 aligns across 14 bases. Trimming at V came to 2 bases and at J to 3 bases, leaving 5 bases not matched to a gene. The CDR3 is made up of 18 amino acids. Germline values: CDR1 SGHDN, CDR2 FVKESK. The CDR3 sequence: CASSQRTSGGIYTGELFF. CDR3 nucleotide sequence: TGTGCCAGCAGCCAAAGGACTAGCGGGGGGATATACACCGGGGAGCTGTTTTTT.

This sequence joins TRBV30 and TRBJ1-5; D is perhaps TRBD1 (6 bases). The CDR3 consists of 13 residues. Germline loops: CDR1 GTSNPN, CDR2 SVGIG (reference sequence). The V and J ends lost 5 bases and 5 bases respectively, with 13 bases between them. The chain's CDR3 is CAWATGFYQPQHF. The CDR3 nucleotides read TGTGCCTGGGCGACAGGTTTTTATCAGCCCCAGCATTTT.

The rearrangement links TRBV12-3 or TRBV12-4 to TRBJ2-7; D is unresolved. V lost 2 bases and J lost 3, with 5 bases in between. The length of the CDR3 is 12 residues. CDR3 in DNA: TGTGCCAGCAGTTTACTCGACTACGAGCAGTACTTC. It codes for CASSLLDYEQYF.

The gene calls are TRBV4-1 and TRBJ2-3, with D maybe TRBD1 (6 bases). This CDR3 spans 17 amino acids. Trimming stripped 0 bases from V and 2 bases from J, with 15 bases between. The V gene's germline CDR1 is MGHRA and CDR2 YSYEKL. For the CDR3, the DNA is TGCGCCAGCAGCCAAGATACAGGACAGATTATCACAGATACGCAGTATTTT. Translating it yields CASSQDTGQIITDTQYF.

The chain employs TRBV27 and TRBJ1-5, with D possibly TRBD1 on 5 matching bases. This CDR3 contains 14 residues. V was clipped by 6 bases and J by 6 bases, with 15 bases between them. CDR1 is MNHEY, CDR2 SMNVEV, per germline (reference sequence). CDR3 residues: CASSPGVRFQPQHF. The CDR3 DNA reads as TGTGCCAGCAGCCCGGGGGTAAGGTTTCAGCCCCAGCATTTT.

In this sample, this clone turned up many times. This chain joins TRBV29-1 and TRBJ1-5, with D unresolved. CDR1 SQVTM and CDR2 ANQGSEA come from the germline V gene. The CDR3 spans 12 residues. V lost 4 bases, J lost 5 bases, and 9 bases lay in between. DNA for the CDR3: TGCAGCGTTGGTTTACCTGATCAGCCCCAGCATTTT. It specifies CSVGLPDQPQHF.

About this clone itself: A read error may account for a junction end that differs from germline. This chain connects TRBV7-7 to TRBJ2-7, with D perhaps TRBD1 (5 bases). CDR1 is SSHAT, CDR2 FNYEAQ, per germline (reference sequence). The CDR3 is made up of 15 amino acids. The CDR3 nucleotides are TGTGCTAGCAGCTTAGGAACCGACAGCTCCTACGAGCAGTACTTC. It encodes CASSLGTDSSYEQYF.

With respect to this clone: At one end the junction does not follow the germline gene, possibly because of a read error. The rearrangement links TRBV7-3 to TRBJ2-5; D perhaps matches TRBD2 (5 bases). Per the germline V gene, CDR1 is SGHTA and CDR2 is FQGTGA. The CDR3 contains 13 residues. For the CDR3, the DNA is TGTGGCAGCGGCTCCCCCGAGGAGGAGACCCAGTACTTC. The encoded protein is CGSGSPEEETQYF. Based on the CDR3 plus reference TRBV7-3 and TRBJ2-5, the full variable domain is GAGVSQTPSNKVTEKGKYVELRCDPISGHTALYWYRQSLGQGPEFLIYFQGTGAADDSGLPNDRFFAVRPEGSVSTLKIQRTERGDSAVYLCGSGSPEEETQYFGPGTRLLVL.

The chain recombines TRBV20-1 with TRBJ1-5; 11 nucleotides line up with TRBD1. From germline, CDR1 is DFQATT and CDR2 SNEGSKA (reference sequence). The CDR3 extends over 14 amino acids. Germline trimming cut 3 bases from V and 6 bases from J; bases unmatched to any gene: 4. This CDR3 is CSASLGTGGQPQHF. DNA of the CDR3: TGCAGTGCTAGTCTCGGGACAGGGGGTCAGCCCCAGCATTTT.

This sequence joins TRBV6-1 and TRBJ2-1; 9 bases are a match to TRBD2. Germline CDR1 is MNHNS and CDR2 is SASEGT. There are 15 residues in the CDR3. The V segment lost 2 bases and the J segment 5 bases; nucleotides outside the gene matches: 4. The CDR3 region has the DNA TGTGCCAGCAGTGAACTGGAGCGGGGGGACAATGAGCAGTTCTTC. It translates to CASSELERGDNEQFF.

The rearrangement joins TRBV10-2 to TRBJ2-1; D unresolved. Germline values: CDR1 WSHSY, CDR2 SAAADI. This CDR3 contains 14 residues. V was shortened by 4 bases and J by 13 bases, with 20 bases between the two germline ends. The DNA of the CDR3 is TGCGCCAGCAGTGCGGCCAGCCGTGTAAGGGAACAGTTCTTC. It encodes CASSAASRVREQFF.

The rearrangement joins TRBV5-1 to TRBJ1-2; 11 bases are shared with TRBD1. CDR1 is SGHRS, CDR2 YFSETQ, per germline. J gave up 0 bases and V 4 bases, and 2 bases lay outside the gene matches. The length of the CDR3 is 15 residues. The CDR3 DNA sequence: TGCGCCAGCAGCCGGACAGGGGGCACTAACTATGGCTACACCTTC. It codes for CASSRTGGTNYGYTF.